These 7 T cell receptor beta chains share one sample of origin, sequenced in a study of blood T cell repertoires in COVID-19. Some clones are missing from TCRdb's copy, which holds only in-frame ones; the method was immunoSEQ multiplex PCR. The sample comprises 95,000 to 100,000 clones, under 90% of which are singletons, and approximately 24% rests with the top ten. Sequencing used peripheral blood. All receptors come from a human donor in a cohort sampled during active COVID-19.

This clone was recorded only once. This chain links TRBV24-1 with TRBJ2-1; 11 bases map to TRBD2. Germline V lookup: CDR1 KGHDR, CDR2 SFDVKD. With V trimmed by 6 bases and J by 2 bases, 8 bases remained unmatched. The CDR3 covers 17 residues. CDR3: CATSSRLAGFPYNEQFF. The CDR3 region has the DNA TGTGCCACCAGTTCCAGACTAGCGGGATTCCCCTACAATGAGCAGTTCTTC.

Only one count was recorded for this clone. J is TRBJ2-3 and V is TRBV19; 13 nucleotides agree with TRBD2. Losses at the gene ends were 5 bases for V and 2 bases for J; bases not matched to a gene: 1. CDR3 length: 15 residues. Germline V gives CDR1 LNHDA, CDR2 SQIVND (reference sequence). The CDR3 here is CASSGTSGNTDTQYF. DNA for the CDR3: TGTGCCAGTAGTGGGACTAGCGGGAACACAGATACGCAGTATTTT.

The chain uses TRBV5-6 and TRBJ2-1, with TRBD2 as a possible D gene (5 bases). CDR3 length: 17 amino acids. Trimming removed 1 base from V and 0 bases from J, with 14 bases in between. The germline V gene has CDR1 SGHDT and CDR2 YYEEEE. CDR3 region: CASSLSGGRSSYNEQFF. CDR3 DNA: TGTGCCAGCAGCTTGAGTGGCGGGCGGAGCTCCTACAATGAGCAGTTCTTC.

This clone showed up many times. J is TRBJ2-2 and V is TRBV3-1 (or the pseudogene TRBV3-2); TRBD2 agrees at 7 bases. Germline CDR1 is LGHDT and CDR2 is YNNKEL (reference sequence). The CDR3 consists of 17 residues. V trimming: 4 bases; J trimming: 0 bases; junction bases outside the gene matches: 8. The CDR3 nucleotides are TGTGCCAGCAGCCCAGGGCGGGAGACACCGAACACCGGGGAGCTGTTTTTT. Its translation: CASSPGRETPNTGELFF.

The chain has TRBV18 and TRBJ2-3, with 9 bases that match TRBD2. The CDR3 totals 15 residues. The germline gives CDR1 KGHSH, CDR2 LQKENI. Unmatched junction bases numbered 3, after V lost 5 bases and J lost 0 bases. The CDR3 DNA reads TGTGCCAGCTCAGGACTAGCGTCTAGCACAGATACGCAGTATTTT. Its protein is CASSGLASSTDTQYF.

V usage is TRBV5-6 and J usage is TRBJ2-5; maybe TRBD1 (5 bases). This CDR3 is built from 13 residues. Germline V gene lookup returns CDR1 SGHDT and CDR2 YYEEEE. V was cut by 1 base and J by 4 bases, with 8 bases left in between. This CDR3 is CASSLRQGETQYF. DNA for the CDR3: TGTGCCAGCAGCTTGCGGCAGGGAGAGACCCAGTACTTC.

This clone was detected a few times. The rearrangement uses TRBV15 and TRBJ2-1, with 9 bases identical to TRBD2. Germline loops: CDR1 LNHNV, CDR2 YYDKDF (reference sequence). The CDR3 totals 16 residues. Trimming removed 1 base from V and 4 bases from J; junction bases left unmatched: 5. The CDR3 nucleotides are TGTGCCACCAGCAGAGCTCCTAGCGGGGTATACAATGAGCAGTTCTTC. Protein product: CATSRAPSGVYNEQFF.